Included here is one T cell receptor (beta chain) sequence, with context. The antigen remains undetermined. This table comes from immunoSEQ multiplex PCR, and its TCRdb copy is limited to in-frame clones, with some not included. The sample has 60,000 to 65,000 clones, roughly nine tenths seen once. This CDR3 region has 17 residues. V shed 0 bases, J shed 7 bases, and the junction held 12 bases outside the gene matches. CDR1 is SGHAT, CDR2 FQNNGV, per germline. This sample was included in a study of OX40 agonist ivuxolimab in advanced cancers. In the study overall: Hepatocellular carcinoma, melanoma, renal cell or head and neck cancer affected the dose-escalation patients. Whole-study findings and limits: Relative to CD4+ cells, CD8+ T cells on average had more expanded clones.

Prior autoimmune disease or systemic immunosuppression barred patients. Drawing of blood for sampling happened at baseline, at cycle 4 day 1, and at cycle 7 day 1. The chain employs TRBV11-2 and TRBJ1-2, with 9 bases identical to TRBD1. Sequenced here: CD4+ or CD8+ T cells sorted from blood, sampled in a trial of the OX40 agonist ivuxolimab. This receptor was identified in an adult with an advanced solid tumor such as melanoma, head and neck, liver or kidney cancer. As DNA, the CDR3 is TGTGCCAGCAGCTTAGACGGTGTCGGACAGGGGATAGGTGGCTACACCTTC. As protein: CASSLDGVGQGIGGYTF.